Frequency places the clone carrying this T cell receptor beta chain as medium-sized (0.01 to 0.1%). Its antigen is still unknown. 5' RACE that incorporated UMI labels was used to prepare the TRB cDNA libraries. TCRdb re-called the 5' RACE reads and gives one entry per CDR3 protein, without DNA. This table holds more than 9,500 distinct CDR3 sequences. This specimen comes from a study of CXCR3-negative and CXCR3-positive naive CD8 T cells. Study findings and constraints: CD5 surface expression was similar among naive subsets, and TCR strength was estimated by inference from TRB CDR3 properties. CXCR3-positive naive cells had more hydrophobic TRB CDR3s than CXCR3-negative naive cells.

Each CD8+ T cell subset was sorted in triplicate, hundreds of thousands of cells each. The CDR3 has 12 amino acids. Germline V lookup: CDR1 MDHEN, CDR2 SYDVKM. This clonotype was obtained from a human donor in good health. Some clones in this sample may be carry-over from other donors' samples. The V gene is TRBV28, the J gene TRBJ2-1. Sequencing used naive CXCR3- CD8+ T cells from blood. The subset was: CD45RO-CCR7+CD27+CD95- naive CD8+ T cells lacking CXCR3 (TNR3-). The CDR3 is CASSFWSLEQFF.